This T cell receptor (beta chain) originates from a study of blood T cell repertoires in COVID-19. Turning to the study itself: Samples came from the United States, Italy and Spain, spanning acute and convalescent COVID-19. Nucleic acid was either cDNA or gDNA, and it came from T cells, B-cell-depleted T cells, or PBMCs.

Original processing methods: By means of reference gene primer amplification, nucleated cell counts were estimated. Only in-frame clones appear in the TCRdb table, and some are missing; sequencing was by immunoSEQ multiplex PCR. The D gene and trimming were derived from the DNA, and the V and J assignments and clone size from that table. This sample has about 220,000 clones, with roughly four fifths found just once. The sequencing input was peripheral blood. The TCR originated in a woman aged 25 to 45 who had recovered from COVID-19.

The CDR3 here is CASSPGNFRGYGYTF. In DNA, the CDR3 is TGTGCCAGCAGCCCCGGGAACTTCCGGGGCTATGGCTACACCTTC. This sequence joins TRBV28 and TRBJ1-2; D unresolved. CDR1 MDHEN and CDR2 SYDVKM come from the germline V gene. Trimming stripped 6 bases from V and 4 bases from J, with 18 bases between. The CDR3 contains 15 residues.